This T cell receptor beta chain emerged from a study of cytomegalovirus exposure and HLA in healthy donors. Study-level results: Donors belonging to an Asian-associated ancestry cluster reportedly showed fewer N-insertions in productive TCRs than the approximately 700-donor mean, according to what a later analysis found. Associated with HLA alleles at 0.05 false discovery rate in a later analysis were approximately 17,000 TCR beta sequences.

Germline V gives CDR1 SGHVS, CDR2 FNYEAQ. The germline V and J ends were trimmed by 5 bases and 3 bases, with 13 bases remaining between them. This CDR3 contains 15 residues. Both 60 Vbeta primers and 13 Jbeta primers went into the PCR. The repertoire was sequenced with immunoSEQ multiplex PCR; TCRdb's copy has only in-frame clones and lacks some. The sample lists 120,000 to 150,000 clones, more than 60% occurring once. This clone has just a few counts. The antigen is undetermined. The clonotype was recovered from a male donor in good health and CMV-seronegative. The V and J genes are TRBV7-6 and TRBJ1-4; D is possibly TRBD1 (5 bases). The sequencing input was PBMCs. The CDR3 loop is CASSLRQSSNEKLFF. CDR3 DNA sequence: TGTGCCAGCAGCCTCAGACAGTCATCTAATGAAAAACTGTTTTTT. Looking up the rest from reference TRBV7-6 and TRBJ1-4 gives the full variable domain: GAGVSQSPRYKVTKRGQDVALRCDPISGHVSLYWYRQALGQGPEFLTYFNYEAQQDKSGLPNDRFSAERPEGSISTLTIQRTEQRDSAMYRCASSLRQSSNEKLFFGSGTQLSVL.